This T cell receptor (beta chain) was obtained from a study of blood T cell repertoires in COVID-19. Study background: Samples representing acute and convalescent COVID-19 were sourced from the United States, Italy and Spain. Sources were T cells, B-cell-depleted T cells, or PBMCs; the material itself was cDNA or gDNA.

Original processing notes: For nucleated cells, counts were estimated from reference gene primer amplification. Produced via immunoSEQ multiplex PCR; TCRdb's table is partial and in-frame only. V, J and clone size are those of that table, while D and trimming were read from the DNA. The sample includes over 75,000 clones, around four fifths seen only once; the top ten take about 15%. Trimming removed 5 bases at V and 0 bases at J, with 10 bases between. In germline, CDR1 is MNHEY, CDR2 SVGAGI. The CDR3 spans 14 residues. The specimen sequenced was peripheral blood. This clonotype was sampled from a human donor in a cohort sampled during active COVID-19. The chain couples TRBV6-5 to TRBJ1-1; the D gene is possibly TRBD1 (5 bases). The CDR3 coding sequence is TGTGCCAGCAGTCCGGGACTGATGAACACTGAAGCTTTCTTT. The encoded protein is CASSPGLMNTEAFF.